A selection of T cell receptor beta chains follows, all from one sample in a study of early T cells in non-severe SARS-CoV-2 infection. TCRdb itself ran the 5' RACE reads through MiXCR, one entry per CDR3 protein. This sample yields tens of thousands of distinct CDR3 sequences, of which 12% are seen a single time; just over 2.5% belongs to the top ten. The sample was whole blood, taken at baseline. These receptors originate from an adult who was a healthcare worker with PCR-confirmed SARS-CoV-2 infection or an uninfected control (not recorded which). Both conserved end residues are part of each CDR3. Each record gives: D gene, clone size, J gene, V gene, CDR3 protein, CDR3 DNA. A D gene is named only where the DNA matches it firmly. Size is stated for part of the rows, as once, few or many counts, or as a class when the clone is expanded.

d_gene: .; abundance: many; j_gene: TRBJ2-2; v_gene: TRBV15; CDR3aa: CATSRAGNTGELFF; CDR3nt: TGTGCCACCAGCAGAGCCGGTAACACCGGGGAGCTGTTTTTT
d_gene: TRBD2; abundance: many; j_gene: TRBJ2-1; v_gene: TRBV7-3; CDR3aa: CASSLSSSGRAGNEQFF; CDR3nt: TGTGCCAGCAGCTTATCCTCTAGCGGGAGGGCCGGTAATGAGCAGTTCTTC
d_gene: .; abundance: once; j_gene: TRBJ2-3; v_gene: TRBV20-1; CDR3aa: CSARGARLDTQYF; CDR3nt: TGCAGTGCTAGAGGGGCTAGATTAGATACGCAGTATTTT
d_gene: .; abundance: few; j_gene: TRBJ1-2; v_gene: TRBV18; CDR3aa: CASSRARDGSQRYGYTF; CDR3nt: TGTGCCAGCTCTCGCGCGAGGGACGGATCTCAACGGTATGGCTACACCTTC
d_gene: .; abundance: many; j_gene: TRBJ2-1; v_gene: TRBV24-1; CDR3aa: CATSDFYGSRNYNEQFF; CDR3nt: TGTGCCACCAGTGATTTTTATGGTAGCAGGAATTACAATGAGCAGTTCTTC
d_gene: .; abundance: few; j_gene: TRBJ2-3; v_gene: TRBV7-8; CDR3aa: CASSERDGGSRTDTQYF; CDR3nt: TGTGCCAGCAGCGAAAGGGACGGGGGCAGTCGCACAGATACGCAGTATTTT
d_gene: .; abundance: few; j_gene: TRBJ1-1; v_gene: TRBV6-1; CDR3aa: CASLEARNTEAFF; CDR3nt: TGTGCCAGCCTCGAGGCCAGGAACACTGAAGCTTTCTTT
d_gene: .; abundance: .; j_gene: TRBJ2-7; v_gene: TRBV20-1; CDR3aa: CSARGDYEQYF; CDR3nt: TGCAGTGCTAGGGGGGACTACGAGCAGTACTTC
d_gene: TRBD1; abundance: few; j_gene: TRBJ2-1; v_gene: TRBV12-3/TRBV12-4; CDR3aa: CASSLTPGQGSYNEQFF; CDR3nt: TGTGCCAGCAGTTTAACCCCGGGACAGGGGTCCTACAATGAGCAGTTCTTC
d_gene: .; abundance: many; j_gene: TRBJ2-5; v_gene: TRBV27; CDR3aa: CASSYQETQYF; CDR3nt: TGTGCCAGCAGTTACCAAGAGACCCAGTACTTC
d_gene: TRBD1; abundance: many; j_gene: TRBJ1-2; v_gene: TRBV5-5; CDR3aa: CASNPGQGEYGYTF; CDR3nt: TGTGCCAGCAACCCGGGACAGGGCGAATATGGCTACACCTTC
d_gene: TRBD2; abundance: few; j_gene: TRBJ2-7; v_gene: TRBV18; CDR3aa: CASSPTSGSVYEQYF; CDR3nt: TGTGCCAGCTCACCGACTAGCGGGAGCGTTTACGAGCAGTACTTC
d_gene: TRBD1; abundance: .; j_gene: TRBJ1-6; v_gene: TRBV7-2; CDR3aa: CASSLGGTGMYNSPLHF; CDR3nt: TGTGCCAGCAGCTTAGGAGGGACAGGGATGTATAATTCACCCCTCCACTTT
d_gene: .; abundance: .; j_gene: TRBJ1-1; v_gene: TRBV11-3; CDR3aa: CASSILQGRNTEAFF; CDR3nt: TGTGCCAGCAGCATACTACAGGGACGGAACACTGAAGCTTTCTTT
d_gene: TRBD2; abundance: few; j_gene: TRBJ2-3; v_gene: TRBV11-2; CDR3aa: CASSRTGTSRTDTQYF; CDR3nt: TGTGCCAGCAGCCGTACCGGGACTAGCAGAACAGATACGCAGTATTTT
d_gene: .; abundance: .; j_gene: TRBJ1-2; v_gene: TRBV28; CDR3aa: CATRRGQNYGYTF; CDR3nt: TGTGCCACAAGGAGGGGTCAGAACTATGGCTACACCTTC
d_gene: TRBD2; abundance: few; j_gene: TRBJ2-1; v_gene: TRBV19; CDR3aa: CASKSGSSLDEQFF; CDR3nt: TGTGCCAGTAAGAGCGGGAGTTCCCTCGATGAGCAGTTCTTC
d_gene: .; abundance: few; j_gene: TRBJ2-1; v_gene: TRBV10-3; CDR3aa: CAISEFDNEQFF; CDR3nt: TGTGCCATCAGTGAGTTTGACAATGAGCAGTTCTTC
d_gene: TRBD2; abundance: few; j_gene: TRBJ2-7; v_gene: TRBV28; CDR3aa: CATVGTSYEQYF; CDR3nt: TGTGCCACCGTCGGGACTAGCTACGAGCAGTACTTC
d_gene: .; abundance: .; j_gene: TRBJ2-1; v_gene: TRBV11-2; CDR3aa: CASSFGGPEQFF; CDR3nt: TGTGCCAGCAGCTTTGGGGGGCCTGAGCAGTTCTTC
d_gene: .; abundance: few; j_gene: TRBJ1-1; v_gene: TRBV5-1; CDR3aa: CASRTEAFF; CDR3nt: TGCGCCAGCAGGACTGAAGCTTTCTTT
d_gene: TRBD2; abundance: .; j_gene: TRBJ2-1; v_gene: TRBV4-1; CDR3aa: CASSQVPGLSYYNEQFF; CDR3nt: TGCGCCAGCAGCCAAGTCCCGGGACTATCGTACTACAATGAGCAGTTCTTC
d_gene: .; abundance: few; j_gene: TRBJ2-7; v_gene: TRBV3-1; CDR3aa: CASGNSGISYEQYF; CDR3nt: TGTGCCAGCGGGAACTCCGGGATTTCCTACGAGCAGTACTTC
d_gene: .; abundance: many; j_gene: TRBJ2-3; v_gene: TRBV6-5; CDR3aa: CASKRGRERIGDTQYF; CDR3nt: TGTGCCAGCAAAAGGGGGCGGGAGAGGATCGGGGATACGCAGTATTTT
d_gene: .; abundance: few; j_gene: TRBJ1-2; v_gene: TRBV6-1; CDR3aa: CAIEYKDYGYTF; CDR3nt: TGTGCCATCGAATACAAAGACTATGGCTACACCTTC
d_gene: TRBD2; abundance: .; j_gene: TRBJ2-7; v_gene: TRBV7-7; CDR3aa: CASSPIPTSGATYEQYF; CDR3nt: TGTGCCAGCAGCCCAATCCCGACTAGCGGGGCCACCTACGAGCAGTACTTC
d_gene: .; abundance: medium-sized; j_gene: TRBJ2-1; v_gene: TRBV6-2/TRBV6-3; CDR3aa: CASSKTLVFGQFF; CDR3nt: TGTGCCAGCAGTAAGACCTTAGTCTTTGGGCAGTTCTTC
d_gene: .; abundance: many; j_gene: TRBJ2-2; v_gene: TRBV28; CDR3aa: CASSSTPQAGELFF; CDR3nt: TGTGCCAGCAGTTCAACGCCCCAGGCCGGGGAGCTGTTTTTT
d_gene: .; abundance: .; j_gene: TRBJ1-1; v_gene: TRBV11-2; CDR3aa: CASSFMFAEAFF; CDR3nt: TGTGCCAGCAGCTTCATGTTCGCTGAAGCTTTCTTT
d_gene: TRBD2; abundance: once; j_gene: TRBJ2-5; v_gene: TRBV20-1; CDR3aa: CSARPGGAQETQYF; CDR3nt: TGCAGTGCTAGACCGGGGGGAGCCCAAGAGACCCAGTACTTC
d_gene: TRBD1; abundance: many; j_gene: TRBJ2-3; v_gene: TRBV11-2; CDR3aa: CASSPLSGTGTDTQYF; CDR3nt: TGTGCCAGCAGCCCGTTATCCGGGACAGGCACAGATACGCAGTATTTT
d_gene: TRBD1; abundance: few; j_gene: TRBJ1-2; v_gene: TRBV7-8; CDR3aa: CASTGMGQTGYGYTF; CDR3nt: TGTGCCAGCACTGGAATGGGACAGACAGGCTATGGCTACACCTTC
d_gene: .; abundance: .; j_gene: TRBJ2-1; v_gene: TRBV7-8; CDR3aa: CASSFARVGNEQFF; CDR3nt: TGTGCCAGCAGCTTTGCCCGGGTCGGCAATGAGCAGTTCTTC
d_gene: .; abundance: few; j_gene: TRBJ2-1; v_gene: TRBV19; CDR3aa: CASSPRGGASYNEQFF; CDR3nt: TGTGCCAGTAGTCCCCGAGGTGGGGCTTCCTACAATGAGCAGTTCTTC
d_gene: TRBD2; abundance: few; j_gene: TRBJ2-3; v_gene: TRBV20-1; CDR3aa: CSATRASGRRDTQYF; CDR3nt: TGCAGTGCTACTCGGGCTAGCGGGAGACGAGATACGCAGTATTTT
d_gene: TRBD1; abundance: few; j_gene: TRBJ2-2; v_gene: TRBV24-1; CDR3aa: CATSDLGTGSNTGELFF; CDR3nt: TGTGCCACCAGTGATTTAGGGACAGGTTCGAACACCGGGGAGCTGTTTTTT
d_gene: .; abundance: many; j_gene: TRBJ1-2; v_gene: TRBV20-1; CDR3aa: CSARGGSAFNYGYTF; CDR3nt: TGCAGTGCTAGAGGGGGCTCAGCCTTTAACTATGGCTACACCTTC
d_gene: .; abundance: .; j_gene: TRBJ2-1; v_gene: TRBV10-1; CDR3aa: CASSESPIQANEQFF; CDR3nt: TGCGCCAGCAGTGAGTCGCCGATTCAAGCCAATGAGCAGTTCTTC
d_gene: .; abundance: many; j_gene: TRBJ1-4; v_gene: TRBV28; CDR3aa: CASSLGGTLNEKLFF; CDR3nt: TGTGCCAGCAGTTTAGGGGGGACCCTTAATGAAAAACTGTTTTTT
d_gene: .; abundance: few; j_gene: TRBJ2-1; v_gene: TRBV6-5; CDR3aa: CASRLGSSSYNEQFF; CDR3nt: TGTGCCAGCAGACTCGGGAGTAGCTCCTACAATGAGCAGTTCTTC
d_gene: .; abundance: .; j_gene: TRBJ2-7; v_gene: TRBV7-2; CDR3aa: CASSLMRNSYEQYF; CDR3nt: TGTGCCAGCAGCTTAATGCGGAACTCCTACGAGCAGTACTTC
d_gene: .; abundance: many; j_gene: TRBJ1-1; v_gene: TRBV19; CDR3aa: CASIPGQGSGTEAFF; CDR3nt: TGTGCCAGTATCCCGGGGCAGGGTTCAGGCACTGAAGCTTTCTTT
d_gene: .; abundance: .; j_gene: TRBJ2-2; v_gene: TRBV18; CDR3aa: CASSPGAVNTGELFF; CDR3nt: TGTGCCAGCTCACCTGGAGCGGTGAACACCGGGGAGCTGTTTTTT
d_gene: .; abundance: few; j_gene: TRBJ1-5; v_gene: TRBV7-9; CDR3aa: CASSLGVVNNQPQHF; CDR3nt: TGTGCCAGCAGCTTAGGGGTCGTGAACAATCAGCCCCAGCATTTT
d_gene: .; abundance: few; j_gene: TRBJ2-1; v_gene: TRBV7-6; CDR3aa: CASSFYRTGDEQFF; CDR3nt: TGTGCCAGCAGCTTCTACCGGACTGGAGATGAGCAGTTCTTC
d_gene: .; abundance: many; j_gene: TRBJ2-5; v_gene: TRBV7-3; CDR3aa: CASSLGVRETQYF; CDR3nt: TGTGCCAGCAGCTTAGGGGTACGAGAGACCCAGTACTTC
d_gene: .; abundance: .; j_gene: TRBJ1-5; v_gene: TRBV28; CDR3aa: CAIRTRARGNQPQHF; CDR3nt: TGTGCCATCAGAACCCGAGCCCGGGGAAATCAGCCCCAGCATTTT
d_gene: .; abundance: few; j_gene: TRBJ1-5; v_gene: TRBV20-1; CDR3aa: CSARVRNQPQHF; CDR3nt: TGCAGTGCTAGAGTCCGGAATCAGCCCCAGCATTTT
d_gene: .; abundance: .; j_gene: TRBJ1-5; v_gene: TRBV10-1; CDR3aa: CAGKGGNSNQPQHF; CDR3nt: TGCGCCGGCAAGGGGGGGAATAGCAATCAGCCCCAGCATTTT
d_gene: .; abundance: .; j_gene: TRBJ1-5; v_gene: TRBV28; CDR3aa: CASTLGGRNQPQHF; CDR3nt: TGTGCCAGCACCCTCGGGGGTCGGAATCAGCCCCAGCATTTT
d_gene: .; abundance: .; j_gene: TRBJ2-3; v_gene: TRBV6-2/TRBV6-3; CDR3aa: CASSYVGIDDDTQYF; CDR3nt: TGTGCCAGCAGTTACGTAGGAATCGATGACGATACGCAGTATTTT
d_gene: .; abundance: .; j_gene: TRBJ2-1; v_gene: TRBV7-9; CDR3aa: CASSPTGSPYNEQFF; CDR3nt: TGTGCCAGCAGCCCTACAGGGTCTCCCTACAATGAGCAGTTCTTC
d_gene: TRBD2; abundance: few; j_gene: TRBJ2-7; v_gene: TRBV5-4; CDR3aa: CASSPGGLAGTYEQYF; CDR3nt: TGTGCCAGCAGCCCCGGGGGGCTAGCGGGAACCTACGAGCAGTACTTC
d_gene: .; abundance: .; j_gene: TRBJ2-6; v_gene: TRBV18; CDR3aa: CASSPPSGANVLTF; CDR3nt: TGTGCCAGCTCACCACCGTCTGGGGCCAACGTCCTGACTTTC
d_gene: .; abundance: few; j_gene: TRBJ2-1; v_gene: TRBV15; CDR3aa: CATSRLGGNEQFF; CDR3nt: TGTGCCACCAGCAGGTTGGGAGGCAATGAGCAGTTCTTC
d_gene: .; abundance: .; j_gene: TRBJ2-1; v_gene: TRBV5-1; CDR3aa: CASSSPGLYNEQFF; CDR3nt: TGCGCCAGCAGCTCGCCGGGACTCTACAATGAGCAGTTCTTC
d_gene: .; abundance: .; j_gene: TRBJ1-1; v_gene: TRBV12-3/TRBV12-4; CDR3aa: CASSLGGSQNTEAFF; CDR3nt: TGTGCCAGCAGTTTAGGGGGTTCCCAGAACACTGAAGCTTTCTTT
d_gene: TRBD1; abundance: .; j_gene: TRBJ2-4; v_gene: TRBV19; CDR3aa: CASSPQGPSTGGQYF; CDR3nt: TGTGCCAGTAGTCCACAGGGGCCATCCACTGGGGGTCAGTACTTC
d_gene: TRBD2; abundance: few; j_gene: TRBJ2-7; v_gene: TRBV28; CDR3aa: CASSGGLAGAYSYEQYF; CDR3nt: TGTGCCAGCAGTGGGGGACTAGCGGGAGCCTACTCCTACGAGCAGTACTTC